The rows below give T cell receptor beta chains drawn from one sample of a study of shared clonotypes between healthy human individuals. Produced via immunoSEQ multiplex PCR; TCRdb's table is partial and in-frame only. The sample yields around 600,000 clones, around 96% seen once. Sequencing was done on a sample of naive CD8+ T cells sorted from blood. The receptors were sampled from a woman aged 25-40 years in good health. CDR3s include the opening cysteine and the closing phenylalanine or tryptophan. The order of the fields is J gene, V gene, clone size, CDR3 protein. Clone size appears in some rows only: once, few, many, or a class for an expanded clone.

TRBJ1-5 TRBV27 . CASRPDRAIGSNQPQHF
TRBJ2-7 TRBV2 . CASRTGNYEQYF
TRBJ2-7 TRBV27 . CASSWGVRIYEQYF
TRBJ1-5 TRBV7-6 . CASSDRQGNQPQHF
TRBJ1-2 TRBV5-4 . CASSLQGAISYGYTF
TRBJ2-1 TRBV4-1 . CASSPTSGSRDNEQFF
TRBJ2-1 TRBV29-1 . CSVELANSYNEQFF
TRBJ1-2 TRBV5-1 once CASRSDQGYGYTF
TRBJ1-4 TRBV18 . CASSLPPDRVNEKLFF
TRBJ1-1 TRBV15 . CATSRGYGNTEAFF
TRBJ2-1 TRBV11-2 . CASSSTGTGIDEQFF
TRBJ1-6 TRBV28 . CASSLQGFNSPLHF
TRBJ2-7 TRBV7-6 . CASSLGQGAYEQYF
TRBJ2-1 TRBV29-1 once CSVKPYNEQFF
TRBJ1-2 TRBV6-5 . CASSYQLTGGYTF
TRBJ1-3 TRBV19 . CASSSRGVRNTIYF
TRBJ2-2 TRBV5-4 once CASSTGLVATGELFF
TRBJ1-4 TRBV5-6 . CASSLEGNGEKLFF
TRBJ2-7 TRBV7-9 . CASSFGGRVYEQYF
TRBJ2-7 TRBV5-1 . CASSLEGPGDSEQYF
TRBJ2-1 TRBV7-2 . CASSLGTRNEQFF
TRBJ1-1 TRBV29-1 . CSVVGGEYTEAFF
TRBJ1-1 TRBV9 . CASSPRTGEDTEAFF
TRBJ1-1 TRBV5-6 . CASSFAGNTEAFF
TRBJ2-3 TRBV2 . CASRPGNTDTQYF
TRBJ1-2 TRBV27 . CASSPRGIEDGYTF
TRBJ1-6 TRBV5-6 . CASSPLRGGAGSSPLHF
TRBJ2-7 TRBV13 . CASSLGRTYEQYF
TRBJ1-1 TRBV7-3 . CASSPLLGTEAFF
TRBJ1-3 TRBV4-1 . CASSPNRGRTGNTIYF
TRBJ2-7 TRBV6-1 . CASSRQGTSYEQYF